Listed below are T cell receptor beta chains from one sample, sequenced in a study of cytomegalovirus exposure and HLA in healthy donors. Generated by immunoSEQ multiplex PCR, the TCRdb table keeps only in-frame clones and is missing some. The sample lists approximately 190,000 clones, 75% to 90% occurring once. Material: PBMCs. These receptors originate from a woman aged 18-29 years in good health and CMV-seronegative. The CDR3 runs from the conserved cysteine through the conserved F or W. The D gene is left open where the match is weak. Rows give clone size only sometimes, using once, few, many, or a class for an expanded clone.

>11|NA|TRBJ2-5|NA|TRBV29-1
CSVLRVETQYF
TGCAGCGTACTCAGGGTCGAGACCCAGTACTTC
>13|NA|TRBJ2-7|NA|TRBV7-9
CASSSAGFYEQYF
TGTGCCAGCAGTTCTGCAGGGTTCTACGAGCAGTACTTC
>17|NA|TRBJ2-7|TRBD1|TRBV18
CASSPYPGTGDSYEQYF
TGTGCCAGCTCACCATACCCCGGGACAGGGGATTCCTACGAGCAGTACTTC
>15|NA|TRBJ1-3|TRBD1|TRBV9
CASSVVGTAGNTIYF
TGTGCCAGCAGCGTAGTTGGGACAGCTGGAAACACCATATATTTT
>15|once|TRBJ2-1|TRBD2|TRBV5-4
CASSLLAGVENEQFF
TGTGCCAGCAGCTTACTAGCGGGAGTGGAAAATGAGCAGTTCTTC
>11|NA|TRBJ2-1|NA|TRBV20-1
CSASGAFEQFF
TGCAGTGCGTCGGGAGCATTTGAGCAGTTCTTC
>15|NA|TRBJ2-3|NA|TRBV27
CASSRVGIGSDTQYF
TGTGCCAGCAGTCGAGTCGGGATAGGATCGGATACGCAGTATTTT
>15|NA|TRBJ2-1|TRBD2|TRBV2
CASSAEASGYNEQFF
TGTGCCAGCAGTGCGGAAGCTAGCGGCTACAATGAGCAGTTCTTC
>14|few|TRBJ2-7|NA|TRBV7-6
CASSLAPGPDEQYF
TGTGCCAGCAGCTTAGCCCCCGGTCCTGACGAGCAGTACTTC
>15|NA|TRBJ2-7|TRBD1|TRBV28
CASSSNRGLNYEQYF
TGTGCCAGCAGTTCAAACAGGGGGCTAAACTACGAGCAGTACTTC
>14|NA|TRBJ2-5|NA|TRBV5-1
CASSLVTLQETQYF
TGCGCCAGCAGCTTGGTAACATTACAAGAGACCCAGTACTTC
>12|once|TRBJ2-1|TRBD1|TRBV11-2
CASSLDRAEQFF
TGTGCCAGCAGCTTGGACAGGGCTGAGCAGTTCTTC
>14|NA|TRBJ1-1|NA|TRBV6-1
CASPRVDSGTEAFF
TGTGCCAGCCCGCGAGTGGATTCAGGCACTGAAGCTTTCTTT
>15|NA|TRBJ2-3|NA|TRBV2
CASSDEGSLTDTQYF
TGTGCCAGCAGTGACGAGGGAAGTTTAACAGATACGCAGTATTTT
>16|NA|TRBJ2-3|NA|TRBV2
CASSEGPASSTDTQYF
TGTGCCAGCAGTGAAGGGCCAGCGTCTAGCACAGATACGCAGTATTTT
>15|NA|TRBJ1-1|NA|TRBV6-1
CASSEAAGGDTEAFF
TGTGCCAGCAGTGAAGCGGCGGGGGGAGACACTGAAGCTTTCTTT
>11|few|TRBJ2-7|NA|TRBV7-8
CASSPGYEQYF
TGTGCCAGCAGCCCGGGTTACGAGCAGTACTTC
>15|NA|TRBJ2-1|TRBD2|TRBV27
CASRLGTSSYNEQFF
TGTGCCAGCAGACTCGGGACTAGCTCCTACAATGAGCAGTTCTTC
>15|few|TRBJ2-7|TRBD2|TRBV27
CASSLTSGSAYEQYF
TGTGCCAGCAGTCTGACTAGCGGGAGCGCCTACGAGCAGTACTTC
>15|NA|TRBJ1-2|NA|TRBV5-1
CASKTSGGEIHGYTF
TGCGCCAGCAAGACGTCAGGAGGAGAAATTCATGGCTACACCTTC
>12|NA|TRBJ1-2|NA|TRBV7-2
CASSLEGYGYTF
TGTGCCAGCAGCTTGGAGGGGTATGGCTACACCTTC
>14|NA|TRBJ1-1|TRBD1|TRBV29-1
CSVKGQSKNTEAFF
TGCAGCGTTAAGGGACAGTCCAAAAACACTGAAGCTTTCTTT
>15|NA|TRBJ2-3|NA|TRBV2
CASSESGREGGTQYF
TGTGCCAGCAGTGAAAGCGGGCGTGAGGGTGGGACGCAGTATTTT
>18|NA|TRBJ2-6|NA|TRBV9
CASSVDGDPLSGANVLTF
TGTGCCAGCAGCGTAGACGGGGATCCCCTCTCTGGGGCCAACGTCCTGACTTTC
>14|NA|TRBJ2-7|TRBD2|TRBV28
CASSLVGGVHEQYF
TGTGCCAGCAGTTTGGTGGGAGGGGTCCACGAGCAGTACTTC
>16|NA|TRBJ2-3|TRBD2|TRBV15
CATSMGLPLLTDTQYF
TGTGCCACCAGCATGGGACTACCCCTACTCACAGATACGCAGTATTTT
>15|NA|TRBJ2-7|NA|TRBV4-2
CASSQGWPGGHEQYF
TGTGCCAGCAGCCAAGGCTGGCCAGGCGGGCACGAGCAGTACTTC